The 9 T cell receptor beta chains presented below share a single source sample, sequenced in a study of shared clonotypes between healthy human individuals (dated by TCRdb to the early 2020s). The library was prepared using the immunoSEQ multiplex PCR assay. The table was pulled from immuneACCESS by TCRdb, which kept in-frame rearrangements only. Such tables lose some clones; where checked, under half of the loss comes from unresolved V genes, and the rest has no known cause. This sample has 1.5 million to 2.5 million clones in its table, and around 96% of those were observed once. The top ten clonotypes cover around 1% of the sample. CD8 naive samples were obtained by positive selection for CCR7 among CD45RO-negative cells, yielding a CD45RA+CCR7+ population from which TemRA cells were excluded. Material for sequencing was naive CD8+ T cells sorted from blood. The sample's cell subset or site, from its label and the paper: CD45RA+CCR7+. Receptor source: a man aged 18 to 29 in good health.

This clone has a single count. The J gene is TRBJ1-3, the V gene TRBV4-1, with D uncertain. The germline V gene encodes CDR1 MGHRA and CDR2 YSYEKL. Trimming stripped 4 bases from V and 4 bases from J, with 11 bases between. The CDR3 runs 14 residues. Here the CDR3 reads CASSRDPEGNTIYF. The CDR3 region has the DNA TGCGCCAGCAGCCGAGACCCAGAGGGAAACACCATATATTTT.

In regard to this clone: This specimen includes other DNA sequences encoding the same CDR3. The CDR3 DNA reads as TGCGCCAGCAGCTTAGCGCCGGACTACGAGCAGTACTTC. Translating gives CASSLAPDYEQYF. J is TRBJ2-7 and V is TRBV5-1, with D uncertain. Trimming removed 2 bases from V and 3 bases from J, with 9 bases in between. CDR3 length equals 13 residues. In germline, CDR1 is SGHRS, CDR2 YFSETQ.

The chain has TRBV5-1 and TRBJ2-1, with TRBD1 identical over 7 bases. This CDR3 is built from 14 residues. Germline CDR1 reads SGHRS; CDR2 reads YFSETQ. V lost 2 bases to trimming and J lost 8 bases; unmatched junction nucleotides: 7. Here the CDR3 reads CASSFAGTAYEQFF. DNA of the CDR3: TGCGCCAGCAGCTTTGCCGGGACAGCTTATGAGCAGTTCTTC.

The V call is TRBV29-1, the J call TRBJ2-5; D not certain. V was cut by 1 base and J by 7 bases, with 13 bases left in between. This CDR3 has 13 residues. The germline V gene encodes CDR1 SQVTM and CDR2 ANQGSEA. CDR3 residues: CSVEGSTLVTQYF. Here the CDR3 DNA reads TGCAGCGTTGAAGGAAGTACGCTCGTGACCCAGTACTTC. Variable domain in full (rest from reference TRBV29-1 and TRBJ2-5): SAVISQKPSRDICQRGTSLTIQCQVDSQVTMMFWYRQQPGQSLTLIATANQGSEATYESGFVIDKFPISRPNLTFSTLTVSNMSPEDSSIYLCSVEGSTLVTQYFGPGTRLLVL.

The V gene is TRBV6-5, the J gene TRBJ1-5; weak D call: TRBD1 (5 bases). The germline gives CDR1 MNHEY, CDR2 SVGAGI. The CDR3 spans 14 residues. The V end lost 7 bases, the J end lost 1 base, and 11 bases lay between the germline ends. CDR3 sequence reads: CASKNGDSNQPQHF. CDR3 DNA: TGTGCCAGCAAAAACGGGGACAGCAATCAGCCCCAGCATTTT.

CDR3 amino acids: CASRPPGGEQYF. CDR3 DNA: TGTGCCAGCAGACCCCCGGGGGGCGAGCAGTACTTC. The chain employs TRBV27 and TRBJ2-7; TRBD2 aligns across 7 bases. Trimming at V came to 6 bases and at J to 6 bases, leaving 5 bases not matched to a gene. Germline V gene data show CDR1 as MNHEY and CDR2 as SMNVEV (reference sequence). The CDR3 extends over 12 amino acids.

The V gene is TRBV5-8, the J gene TRBJ2-1; no clear D gene. The germline gives CDR1 SGHTS, CDR2 YDEGEE. V lost 4 bases to trimming and J lost 7 bases, with 15 bases between them. The CDR3 totals 14 residues. Written as DNA, the CDR3 is TGTGCCAGCAGCCCGCTTACTCGGTGGAATGAGCAGTTCTTC. This encodes CASSPLTRWNEQFF.

The chain carries TRBV5-6 and TRBJ2-7; a possible D gene is TRBD1 (6 bases). Germline V CDR1 and CDR2: SGHDT, YYEEEE. With 0 bases removed from V and 5 bases from J, the gap between germline ends came to 12 bases. This CDR3 contains 14 residues. The CDR3 DNA sequence: TGTGCCAGCAGCTTGGCTACAGGGTGGGACGAGCAGTACTTC. Protein: CASSLATGWDEQYF.

The chain has TRBV4-1 and TRBJ2-2; D is unresolved. Germline CDR1 is MGHRA and CDR2 is YSYEKL. The CDR3 is 14 amino acids. Trimming took 1 base from V and 6 from J, leaving 9 bases between them. DNA of the CDR3: TGCGCCAGCAGCCAAGTAACTGGGCCCGGGGAGCTGTTTTTT. Protein: CASSQVTGPGELFF.